This passage covers 15 T cell receptor beta chains from one sample sequenced in a study of shared clonotypes between healthy human individuals. The table came from immunoSEQ multiplex PCR; TCRdb's copy has only in-frame clones and leaves some out. The sample records about 2 million clones, 90% to 95% being singletons. The sample comprised naive CD4+ T cells sorted from blood. The subset is: CD45RA+ positively selected. Receptors originate from a man aged 18 to 30 in good health.

The chain links TRBV5-1 to TRBJ1-3; D remains ambiguous. Germline V gene sequence: CDR1 SGHRS, CDR2 YFSETQ. Trimming left V 0 bases short and J 3 bases short, with 13 bases between. The CDR3 covers 16 residues. CDR3 amino acids: CASSLEVGSSGNTIYF. Written as DNA, the CDR3 is TGCGCCAGCAGCTTGGAGGTGGGATCGAGTGGAAACACCATATATTTT. The complete variable domain, with remaining parts taken from reference TRBV5-1 and TRBJ1-3, reads KAGVTQTPRYLIKTRGQQVTLSCSPISGHRSVSWYQQTPGQGLQFLFEYFSETQRNKGNFPGRFSGRQFSNSRSEMNVSTLELGDSALYLCASSLEVGSSGNTIYFGEGSWLTVV.

The CDR3 protein is CASSPGTGRGEKLFF. In DNA form, the CDR3 reads TGTGCCAGCTCTCCAGGGACAGGGCGGGGCGAAAAACTGTTTTTT. This sequence joins TRBV18 and TRBJ1-4, with 9 nucleotides matching TRBD1. The CDR3 spans 15 residues. Germline V lookup: CDR1 KGHSH, CDR2 LQKENI. After removal of 6 bases from V and 8 bases from J, the junction contained 10 bases not matched to a gene.

This chain joins TRBV5-1 and TRBJ2-5; 7 nucleotides agree with TRBD2. The CDR3 has 17 residues. Germline V CDR1 and CDR2: SGHRS, YFSETQ. The V gene end was trimmed by 1 base and the J gene end by 4 bases; junction bases not matched to a gene: 13. CDR3 loop: CASSLQGLTGGGETQYF. The CDR3 nucleotides are TGCGCCAGCAGCTTGCAGGGCCTGACGGGAGGAGGAGAGACCCAGTACTTC.

The genes are TRBV6-5 and TRBJ2-5, with D perhaps TRBD2 (5 bases). There are 11 residues in the CDR3. V was trimmed by 5 bases and J by 10 bases, leaving 11 bases between them. Germline CDR1 is MNHEY and CDR2 is SVGAGI. CDR3 coding DNA: TGTGCCAGCAGTGGTAGAGGAGGCCAGTACTTC. Translated: CASSGRGGQYF.

The gene calls are TRBV5-1 and TRBJ2-3; TRBD2 matches 10 bases. CDR1 and CDR2 from the germline V gene are SGHRS and YFSETQ. Trimming took 3 bases from V and 3 from J; bases not matched to a gene: 7. The CDR3 length is 16 residues. CDR3 coding DNA: TGCGCCAGCAGCTGGGCGGTAGCGGGGGGAACAGATACGCAGTATTTT. Translating it yields CASSWAVAGGTDTQYF. Supplemented by reference TRBV5-1 and TRBJ2-3, the full variable domain reads KAGVTQTPRYLIKTRGQQVTLSCSPISGHRSVSWYQQTPGQGLQFLFEYFSETQRNKGNFPGRFSGRQFSNSRSEMNVSTLELGDSALYLCASSWAVAGGTDTQYFGPGTRLTVL.

This chain connects TRBV9 to TRBJ1-4, with D possibly being TRBD1 (6 bases). This CDR3 region has 18 residues. Trimming took off 3 bases at V and 1 base at J, with 19 bases between the two ends. Germline loops: CDR1 SGDLS, CDR2 YYNGEE. The CDR3 sequence: CASSAGGTPGLTNEKLFF. CDR3 in DNA: TGTGCCAGCAGCGCGGGGGGCACTCCAGGATTAACTAATGAAAAACTGTTTTTT.

The chain's CDR3 is CASSRLPAPNQPQHF. CDR3 nucleotide sequence: TGTGCCAGCTCGCGGCTCCCGGCCCCCAATCAGCCCCAGCATTTT. This chain links TRBV18 with TRBJ1-5; no clear D. V lost 6 bases and J 3 bases, leaving 15 bases between the germline ends. The CDR3 runs 15 residues. Germline CDR1 is KGHSH and CDR2 is LQKENI. Full variable domain (remainder filled in from reference TRBV18 and TRBJ1-5): NAGVMQNPRHLVRRRGQEARLRCSPMKGHSHVYWYRQLPEEGLKFMVYLQKENIIDESGMPKERFSAEFPKEGPSILRIQQVVRGDSAAYFCASSRLPAPNQPQHFGDGTRLSIL.

The V gene is TRBV13, the J gene TRBJ1-1; tentative D call: TRBD1 (5 bases). This CDR3 region has 15 residues. The ends were cut back, 2 bases at V and 0 bases at J, with 10 bases in the middle. Germline CDR1 reads PRHDT; CDR2 reads FYEKMQ (reference sequence). The CDR3, as DNA: TGTGCCAGCAGCTTATTGGGGGGATTGAACACTGAAGCTTTCTTT. This gives the protein CASSLLGGLNTEAFF.

This clone was recorded many times. At the DNA level, this CDR3 is encoded by other sequences in the same sample as well. The chain combines TRBV9 with TRBJ2-7; D might be TRBD1 (6 bases). There are 15 residues in the CDR3. Trimming left V 3 bases short and J 6 bases short, with 19 bases between. The germline V gene has CDR1 SGDLS and CDR2 YYNGEE. Written as DNA, the CDR3 is TGTGCCAGCAGCGCCGCACAGGGTATGTCTGGCGAGCAGTACTTC. Encoded protein: CASSAAQGMSGEQYF.

This chain uses TRBV11-2 with TRBJ1-6; 8 bases are shared with TRBD1. The length of the CDR3 is 17 residues. Trimming removed 2 bases from V and 7 bases from J; junction bases left unmatched: 10. The germline CDR1 and CDR2 sequences are SGHAT and FQNNGV. The CDR3 bases are TGTGCCAGCAGCTTACCCACGAGGACAGGGTTGAATTCACCCCTCCACTTT. This sequence encodes CASSLPTRTGLNSPLHF. Filled out from reference TRBV11-2 and TRBJ1-6, the complete variable domain reads EAGVAQSPRYKIIEKRQSVAFWCNPISGHATLYWYQQILGQGPKLLIQFQNNGVVDDSQLPKDRFSAERLKGVDSTLKIQPAKLEDSAVYLCASSLPTRTGLNSPLHFGNGTRLTVT.

The rearrangement uses TRBV18 and TRBJ1-1; D gene uncertain. Germline V lookup: CDR1 KGHSH, CDR2 LQKENI. CDR3 length equals 14 residues. V was cut by 2 bases and J by 3 bases, with 10 bases left in between. CDR3 coding DNA: TGTGCCAGCTCACCAGGAGGGAGAGACACTGAAGCTTTCTTT. As protein: CASSPGGRDTEAFF.

This rearrangement joins TRBV9 to TRBJ2-2, with a tentative D call TRBD1 (7 bases). Germline values: CDR1 SGDLS, CDR2 YYNGEE. The CDR3 runs 15 residues. Trimming stripped 0 bases from V and 7 bases from J, with 13 bases between. CDR3 amino acids: CASSVGPGGHGELFF. For the CDR3, the DNA is TGTGCCAGCAGCGTAGGGCCAGGGGGGCACGGGGAGCTGTTTTTT.

Of note for this clone: Other DNA sequences from this sample encode an identical CDR3 as well. The chain joins TRBV6-5 to TRBJ2-5; D could derive from TRBD1 or TRBD2 (6 bases each). CDR1 is MNHEY and CDR2 is SVGAGI in the germline V gene. V lost 7 bases and J lost 4, with 16 bases in between. The CDR3 is 14 amino acids. The DNA for the CDR3 is TGTGCCAGCACCTCCAGCGGAGGGGGAGAGACCCAGTACTTC. Translation: CASTSSGGGETQYF.

The rearrangement uses TRBV30 and TRBJ2-5; the D call may be TRBD1 or TRBD2 (9 bases each). V was trimmed by 0 bases and J by 5 bases, leaving 19 bases between them. This CDR3 is 16 amino acids long. In germline, CDR1 is GTSNPN, CDR2 SVGIG (reference sequence). The CDR3 nucleotides read TGTGCCTGGAGTGTACAGGCTAGCGGGACAGGGGAGACCCAGTACTTC. Amino acids: CAWSVQASGTGETQYF.

The CDR3 spells CASSFHLPGRDSPLHF. In DNA, the CDR3 is TGTGCCAGCAGTTTCCACCTCCCGGGGCGGGATTCACCCCTCCACTTT. V and J are TRBV28 and TRBJ1-6; D possibly corresponds to TRBD1 (5 bases). Between the trimmed V and J ends, which lost 3 bases and 8 bases, there was a span of 17 bases. This CDR3 spans 16 amino acids. The germline gives CDR1 MDHEN, CDR2 SYDVKM. The variable domain in full, completed from reference TRBV28 and TRBJ1-6, reads DVKVTQSSRYLVKRTGEKVFLECVQDMDHENMFWYRQDPGLGLRLIYFSYDVKMKEKGDIPEGYSVSREKKERFSLILESASTNQTSMYLCASSFHLPGRDSPLHFGNGTRLTVT.